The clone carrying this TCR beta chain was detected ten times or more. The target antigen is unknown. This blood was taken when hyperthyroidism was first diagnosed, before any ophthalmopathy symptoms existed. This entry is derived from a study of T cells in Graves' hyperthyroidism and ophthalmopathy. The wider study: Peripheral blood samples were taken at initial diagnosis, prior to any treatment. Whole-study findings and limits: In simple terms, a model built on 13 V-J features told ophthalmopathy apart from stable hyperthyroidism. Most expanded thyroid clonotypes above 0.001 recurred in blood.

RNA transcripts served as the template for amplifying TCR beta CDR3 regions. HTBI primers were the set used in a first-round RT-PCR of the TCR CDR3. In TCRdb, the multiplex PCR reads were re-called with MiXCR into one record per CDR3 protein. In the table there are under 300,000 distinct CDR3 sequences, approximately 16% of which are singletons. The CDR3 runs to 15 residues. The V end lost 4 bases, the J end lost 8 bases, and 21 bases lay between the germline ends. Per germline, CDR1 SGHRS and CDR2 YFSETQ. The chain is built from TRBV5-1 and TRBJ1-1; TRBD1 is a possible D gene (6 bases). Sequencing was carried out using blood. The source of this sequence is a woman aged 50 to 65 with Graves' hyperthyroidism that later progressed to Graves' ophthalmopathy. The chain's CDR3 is CASSPLGGQGKEAFF. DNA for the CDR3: TGCGCCAGCAGCCCCCTAGGGGGACAAGGGAAGGAAGCTTTCTTT.